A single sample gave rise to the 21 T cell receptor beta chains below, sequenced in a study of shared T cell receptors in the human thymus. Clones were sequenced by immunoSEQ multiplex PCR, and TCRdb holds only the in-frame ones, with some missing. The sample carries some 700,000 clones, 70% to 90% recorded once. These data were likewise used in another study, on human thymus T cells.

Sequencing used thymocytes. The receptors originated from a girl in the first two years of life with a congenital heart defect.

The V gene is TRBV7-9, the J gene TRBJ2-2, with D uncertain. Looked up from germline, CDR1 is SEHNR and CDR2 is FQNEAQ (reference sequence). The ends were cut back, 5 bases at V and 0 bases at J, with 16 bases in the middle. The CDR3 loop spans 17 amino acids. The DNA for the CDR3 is TGTGCCAGCAGCCCCACGGAGATCGACTCGAACACCGGGGAGCTGTTTTTT. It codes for CASSPTEIDSNTGELFF.

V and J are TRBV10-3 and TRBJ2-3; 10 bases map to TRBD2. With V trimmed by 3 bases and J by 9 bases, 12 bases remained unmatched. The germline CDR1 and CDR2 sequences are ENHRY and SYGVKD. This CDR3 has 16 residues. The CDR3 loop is CAISDVVAGGVGTQYF. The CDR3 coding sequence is TGTGCCATCAGTGATGTGGTAGCGGGGGGAGTTGGGACGCAGTATTTT.

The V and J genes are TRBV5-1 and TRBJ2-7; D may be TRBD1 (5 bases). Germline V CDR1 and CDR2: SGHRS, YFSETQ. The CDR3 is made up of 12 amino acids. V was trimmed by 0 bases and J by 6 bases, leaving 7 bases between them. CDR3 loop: CASSLEGSEQYF. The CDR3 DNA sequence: TGCGCCAGCAGCTTGGAGGGGTCCGAGCAGTACTTC.

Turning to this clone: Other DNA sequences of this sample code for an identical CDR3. The CDR3 coding sequence is TGTGCCAGCAGCCCGGACAGGGGGAACTATGGCTACACCTTC. Protein product: CASSPDRGNYGYTF. V and J are TRBV27 and TRBJ1-2; TRBD1 aligns across 10 bases. Trimming at V came to 6 bases and at J to 2 bases, leaving 3 bases not matched to a gene. Germline V gene sequence: CDR1 MNHEY, CDR2 SMNVEV (reference sequence). CDR3 size: 14 residues.

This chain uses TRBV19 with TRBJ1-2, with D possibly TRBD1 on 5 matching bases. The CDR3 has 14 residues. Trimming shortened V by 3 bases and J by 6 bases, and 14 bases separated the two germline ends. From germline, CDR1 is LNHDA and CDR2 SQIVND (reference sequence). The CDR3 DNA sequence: TGTGCCAGTAGTATGGAGGGGACTAGAAATGGCTACACCTTC. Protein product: CASSMEGTRNGYTF.

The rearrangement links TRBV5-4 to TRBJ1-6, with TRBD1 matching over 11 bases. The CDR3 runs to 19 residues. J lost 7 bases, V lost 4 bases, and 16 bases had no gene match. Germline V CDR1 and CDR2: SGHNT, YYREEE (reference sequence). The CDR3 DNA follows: TGTGCCAGCAGCCTTAGGATAACCGGGACAGGGGGGCCGAATTCACCCCTCCACTTT. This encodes CASSLRITGTGGPNSPLHF.

CDR3 DNA: TGTGCCAGCAGCCAACCCGGGACAGGGGGCTTATCGCCTGAAGCTTTCTTT. Encoded protein: CASSQPGTGGLSPEAFF. The chain uses TRBV14 and TRBJ1-1; 12 nucleotides agree with TRBD1. The CDR3 totals 17 residues. Germline lookup yields CDR1 SGHDN and CDR2 FVKESK. The ends lost 2 bases at V and 6 bases at J; junction bases unmatched: 10.

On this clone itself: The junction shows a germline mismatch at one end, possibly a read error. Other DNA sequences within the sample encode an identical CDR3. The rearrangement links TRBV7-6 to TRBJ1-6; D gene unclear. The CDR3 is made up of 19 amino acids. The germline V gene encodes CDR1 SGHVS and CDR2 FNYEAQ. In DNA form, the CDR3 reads TGTGCCAGCAGCCCCCTTCGGGGAGCGGATGTCGCTTATAATTCCCCCCTCCACTTT. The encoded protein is CASSPLRGADVAYNSPLHF.

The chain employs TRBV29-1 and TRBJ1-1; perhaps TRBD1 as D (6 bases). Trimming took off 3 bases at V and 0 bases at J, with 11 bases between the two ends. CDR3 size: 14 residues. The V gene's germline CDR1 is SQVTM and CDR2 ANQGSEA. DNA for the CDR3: TGCAGCGTTGATGAGAAGGGGGTGAACACTGAAGCTTTCTTT. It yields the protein CSVDEKGVNTEAFF.

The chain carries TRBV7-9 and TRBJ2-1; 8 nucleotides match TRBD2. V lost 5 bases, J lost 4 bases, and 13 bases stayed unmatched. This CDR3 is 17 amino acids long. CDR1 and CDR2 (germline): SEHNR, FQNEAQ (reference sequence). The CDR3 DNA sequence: TGTGCCAGCAGCCATTCGGGTAGCGGGGCCTTATACAATGAGCAGTTCTTC. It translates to CASSHSGSGALYNEQFF. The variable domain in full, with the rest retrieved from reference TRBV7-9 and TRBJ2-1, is DTGVSQNPRHKITKRGQNVTFRCDPISEHNRLYWYRQTLGQGPEFLTYFQNEAQLEKSRLLSDRFSAERPKGSFSTLEIQRTEQGDSAMYLCASSHSGSGALYNEQFFGPGTRLTVL.

The CDR3 here is CASSFRGGATEAFF. The CDR3 nucleotides are TGTGCCAGCAGTTTTCGGGGGGGGGCCACTGAAGCTTTCTTT. The chain joins TRBV27 to TRBJ1-1; tentative D call: TRBD1 (6 bases). V was shortened by 3 bases and J by 4 bases, with 12 bases between the two germline ends. CDR3 size: 14 residues. Germline CDR1 MNHEY, CDR2 SMNVEV (reference sequence).

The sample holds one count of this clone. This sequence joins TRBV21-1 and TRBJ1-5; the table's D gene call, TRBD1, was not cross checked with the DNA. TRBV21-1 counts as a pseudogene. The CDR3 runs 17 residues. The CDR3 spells CASRTGRGLFGNQPQHF. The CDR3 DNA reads TGTGCCAGCAGGACAGGTCGGGGATTATTTGGCAATCAGCCCCAGCATTTT.

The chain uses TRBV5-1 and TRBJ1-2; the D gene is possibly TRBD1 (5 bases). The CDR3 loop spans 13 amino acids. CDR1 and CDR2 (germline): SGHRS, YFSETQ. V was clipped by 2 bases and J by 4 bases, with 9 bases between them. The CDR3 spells CASSFRVGYGYTF. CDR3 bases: TGCGCCAGCAGCTTCAGGGTTGGCTATGGCTACACCTTC.

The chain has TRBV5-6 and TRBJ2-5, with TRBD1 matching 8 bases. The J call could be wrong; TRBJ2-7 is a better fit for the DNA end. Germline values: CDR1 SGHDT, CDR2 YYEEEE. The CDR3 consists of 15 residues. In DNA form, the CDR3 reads TGTGCCAGCAGCTCCCAGGGGGCTACAAACTACGAGCAGTACTTC. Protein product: CASSSQGATNYEQYF.

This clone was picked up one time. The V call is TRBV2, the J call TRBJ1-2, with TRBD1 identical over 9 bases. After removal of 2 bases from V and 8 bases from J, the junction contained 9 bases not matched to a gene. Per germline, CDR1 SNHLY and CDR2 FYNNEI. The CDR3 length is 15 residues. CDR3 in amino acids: CASSESGTGRLGYTF. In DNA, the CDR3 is TGTGCCAGCAGTGAATCAGGGACAGGGAGGCTAGGCTACACCTTC.

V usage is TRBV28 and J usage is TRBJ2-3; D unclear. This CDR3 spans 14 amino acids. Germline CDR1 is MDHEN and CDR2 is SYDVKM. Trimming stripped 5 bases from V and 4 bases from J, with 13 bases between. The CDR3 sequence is CASSPHKTADTQYF. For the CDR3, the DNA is TGTGCCAGCAGTCCCCACAAAACCGCAGATACGCAGTATTTT.

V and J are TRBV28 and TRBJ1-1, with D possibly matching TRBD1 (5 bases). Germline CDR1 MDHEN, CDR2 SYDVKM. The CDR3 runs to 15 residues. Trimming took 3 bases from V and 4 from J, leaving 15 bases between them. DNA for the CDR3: TGTGCCAGCAGTTTGGCCGGGGGGAGGAGCACTGAAGCTTTCTTT. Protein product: CASSLAGGRSTEAFF.

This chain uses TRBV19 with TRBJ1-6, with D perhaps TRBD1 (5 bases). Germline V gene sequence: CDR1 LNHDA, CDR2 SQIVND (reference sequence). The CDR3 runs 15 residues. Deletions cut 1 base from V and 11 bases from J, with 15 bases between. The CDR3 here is CASSIGEGRKAPLHF. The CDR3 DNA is TGTGCCAGTAGTATAGGGGAGGGACGAAAGGCACCCCTCCACTTT.

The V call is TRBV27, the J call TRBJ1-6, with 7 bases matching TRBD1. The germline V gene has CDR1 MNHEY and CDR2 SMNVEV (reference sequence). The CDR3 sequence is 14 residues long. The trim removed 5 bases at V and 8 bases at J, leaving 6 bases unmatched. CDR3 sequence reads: CASSTGTEDSPLHF. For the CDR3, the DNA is TGTGCCAGCAGTACCGGGACAGAAGATTCACCCCTCCACTTT.

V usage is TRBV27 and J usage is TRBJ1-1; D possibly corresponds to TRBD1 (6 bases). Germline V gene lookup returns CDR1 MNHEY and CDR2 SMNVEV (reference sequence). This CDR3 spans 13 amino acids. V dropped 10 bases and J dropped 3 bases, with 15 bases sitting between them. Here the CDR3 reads CATRGGAYTEAFF. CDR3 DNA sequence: TGTGCCACCCGGGGGGGCGCTTACACTGAAGCTTTCTTT.

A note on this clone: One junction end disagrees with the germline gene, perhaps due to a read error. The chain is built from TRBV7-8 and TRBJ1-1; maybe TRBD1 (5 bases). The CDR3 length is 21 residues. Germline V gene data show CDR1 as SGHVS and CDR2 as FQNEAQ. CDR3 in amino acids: CASSEAFSHLPAGKKNNEAFF. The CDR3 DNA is TGTGCCAGCAGCGAAGCTTTTTCCCATCTCCCGGCAGGGAAGAAAAACAATGAAGCTTTCTTT.